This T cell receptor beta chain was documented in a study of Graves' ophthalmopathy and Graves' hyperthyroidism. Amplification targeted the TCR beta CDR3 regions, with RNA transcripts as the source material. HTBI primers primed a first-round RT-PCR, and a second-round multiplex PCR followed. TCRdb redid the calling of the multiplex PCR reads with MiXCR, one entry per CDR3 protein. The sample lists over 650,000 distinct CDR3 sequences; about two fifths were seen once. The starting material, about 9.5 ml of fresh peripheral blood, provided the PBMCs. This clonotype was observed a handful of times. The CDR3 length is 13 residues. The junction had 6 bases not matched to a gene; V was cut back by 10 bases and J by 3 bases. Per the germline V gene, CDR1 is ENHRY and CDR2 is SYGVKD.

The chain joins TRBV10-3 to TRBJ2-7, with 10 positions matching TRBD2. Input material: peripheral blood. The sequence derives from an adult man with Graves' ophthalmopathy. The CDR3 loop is CASGLAVVYEQYF. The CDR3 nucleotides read TGTGCCAGCGGACTAGCGGTGGTCTACGAGCAGTACTTC.